A selection of T cell receptor beta chains follows, all from one sample in a study of CD8+CD57+ T cells in acquired aplastic anemia. TCRdb independently ran MiXCR on the reads; one entry per CDR3 protein. The table includes some 140,000 distinct CDR3 sequences, about 48% detected once. Sequences were obtained from sorted CD4+, CD8+, or CD8+CD57+ T cells (not recorded which) from PBMCs. Source of these receptors: a human donor with aplastic anemia. Each CDR3 is given with its conserved first and last residue. D genes are given only for firm matches. Clone size is given for some rows only: seen once, a few or many times, or a class if the clone is expanded.

size,D,J,V,DNA,CDR3
-,-,TRBJ2-3,TRBV12-3/TRBV12-4,TGTGCCAGCAGACCAGATGGGGGGAGCACAGATACGCAGTATTTT,CASRPDGGSTDTQYF
-,-,TRBJ2-3,TRBV20-1,TGCAGTGCTCCGGGATCCTTTGAGCGTGGTGGCACAGATACGCAGTATTTT,CSAPGSFERGGTDTQYF
-,-,TRBJ2-1,TRBV7-2,TGTGCCAGCAGCTTTGCTAGGACTGAGCAGTTCTTC,CASSFARTEQFF
-,-,TRBJ2-5,TRBV7-2,TGTGCCAGCAGCCCTCCGTCGAGCGGGTCAGAGACCCAGTACTTC,CASSPPSSGSETQYF
many,-,TRBJ1-2,TRBV2,TGTGCCAGCCCAGAAGGGGCAGGGGGCTACACCTTC,CASPEGAGGYTF
many,-,TRBJ1-1,TRBV7-2,TGTGCCAGCCGCGAGGCCGCGAATCTGAACACTGAAGCTTTCTTT,CASREAANLNTEAFF
few,-,TRBJ2-2,TRBV24-1,TGTGCCACCAGTGATAACCTAACACCGGGAGAGCTGTTTTTT,CATSDNLTPGELFF
-,-,TRBJ1-1,TRBV5-6,TGTGCCAGCAGCTTGGGCCGGCTGGGGGCGGTGAACACTGAAGCTTTCTTT,CASSLGRLGAVNTEAFF
-,-,TRBJ2-5,TRBV11-1,TGTGCCAGCAGCCCCACGGTGGGGGGGCGGACCGGGGAGACCCAGTACTTC,CASSPTVGGRTGETQYF
many,-,TRBJ2-1,TRBV10-1,TGCGCCAGCAGTGACCTAGGGAAGGGGAGCTCCTACAATGAGCAGTTCTTC,CASSDLGKGSSYNEQFF
-,-,TRBJ1-5,TRBV29-1,TGCAGCGTTGATGGACACCACAATCAGCCCCAGCATTTT,CSVDGHHNQPQHF
few,-,TRBJ2-5,TRBV24-1,TGTGCCACCAGTGATTGGGGCAACCGAGACCAAGAGACCCAGTACTTC,CATSDWGNRDQETQYF
-,-,TRBJ1-1,TRBV11-2,TGTGCCAGCAGCCGAAAGCCGCCCTCAGAGAACACTGAAGCTTTCTTT,CASSRKPPSENTEAFF
-,TRBD1,TRBJ1-6,TRBV7-6,TGTGCCAGCAGACTCGGACAGGGCAATTCACCCCTCCACTTT,CASRLGQGNSPLHF
-,-,TRBJ2-2,TRBV15,TGTGCCACCAGCTCAAGAGCGTGGTGGGGGAGCACCGGGGAGCTGTTTTTT,CATSSRAWWGSTGELFF
-,TRBD1,TRBJ1-2,TRBV10-3,TGCGCCATCAGTGCCGGACAGGGGGCAGATGGCTACACCTTC,CAISAGQGADGYTF
few,-,TRBJ1-1,TRBV15,TGTGCCACCAGCAGAGATCGATCGGAGGACGCTTTCTTT,CATSRDRSEDAFF
-,TRBD1,TRBJ2-2,TRBV9,TGTGCCAGCAGCCGAGATAGGACAGGGGTCGGGGAGCTGTTTTTT,CASSRDRTGVGELFF
-,-,TRBJ1-2,TRBV10-3,TGTGCCATCAGTGTGCGTGACGAGGCCTATGGCTACACCTTC,CAISVRDEAYGYTF
-,-,TRBJ1-1,TRBV7-2,TGTGCCAGCAGCTTAGTAGGGCCATGGAACACTGAAGCTTTCTTT,CASSLVGPWNTEAFF
-,-,TRBJ2-7,TRBV3-1,TGTGCCAGCAGCCAAGAGGGCCAGGGCCTCTCCTACGAGCAGTACTTC,CASSQEGQGLSYEQYF
-,-,TRBJ1-1,TRBV20-1,TGCAGTGCTAGGTTCGTAGAGGAAACTGAAACTTTCTTT,CSARFVEETETFF
-,TRBD2,TRBJ2-1,TRBV11-1,TGTGCCAGCAGCTATTCGGGGGGGCCCTGGGAGCAGTTCTTC,CASSYSGGPWEQFF
many,-,TRBJ2-7,TRBV4-3,TGCGCCAGCAGCCCGAGGCTGGACAGAAACTACGAGCAGTACTTC,CASSPRLDRNYEQYF
-,TRBD1,TRBJ1-6,TRBV2,TGTGCCAGCAGTGTAGGCGACAGGGAGAATTCACCCCTCCACTTT,CASSVGDRENSPLHF
-,-,TRBJ2-7,TRBV4-2,TGTGCCAGCAGCCAGACCCTTTACGAGCAGTACTTC,CASSQTLYEQYF
-,-,TRBJ1-3,TRBV20-1,TGCAGTGCAGGGGGGTTGAACACCATATATTTT,CSAGGLNTIYF
-,-,TRBJ1-6,TRBV5-1,TGCGCCAGCAGCTCGGGACGGACCAATTCACCCCTCCACTTT,CASSSGRTNSPLHF
-,-,TRBJ2-3,TRBV7-8,TGTGCCGGACACCGGTTGGGTGCGCAGTATTTT,CAGHRLGAQYF
-,TRBD1,TRBJ1-2,TRBV25-1,TGTGCCAGCAGTGAAGGAGGTGACAGGGGGGGATATGGCTACACCTTC,CASSEGGDRGGYGYTF
-,-,TRBJ1-3,TRBV12-3/TRBV12-4,TGTGCCAGTGGACCCTACTCTGGAAACACCATATATTTT,CASGPYSGNTIYF
-,-,TRBJ2-7,TRBV10-3,TGTGCCATCGAGAGAGGGCGTGGGGCGGACGAGCAGTACTTC,CAIERGRGADEQYF
-,-,TRBJ2-5,TRBV7-8,TGTGCCGGGACAGTAGCGGGACAAGAGACCCAGTACTTC,CAGTVAGQETQYF
few,-,TRBJ2-2,TRBV9,TGTGCCAGCAGCTCCCTTAGGTATAGCACCGGGGAGCTGTTTTTT,CASSSLRYSTGELFF
few,-,TRBJ1-6,TRBV7-2,TGTGCCAGCAGTTTGGGGCAGGAACTCCACTTT,CASSLGQELHF
-,-,TRBJ2-3,TRBV15,TGTGCCGCTAGCAGAGGGGTACTAGGGGCTGCGCAGTATTTT,CAASRGVLGAAQYF
few,-,TRBJ2-3,TRBV29-1,TGCAGCACCTGCATGGGGACCACAGATACGCAGTATTTT,CSTCMGTTDTQYF
-,-,TRBJ2-3,TRBV10-3,TGTGCCATCAGTGAGCCAACTCTCAGCACAGATACGCAGTATTTT,CAISEPTLSTDTQYF
-,TRBD1,TRBJ1-2,TRBV20-1,TGCAGTGCTAGAGGGACAGGGGGCTACACCTTC,CSARGTGGYTF
-,TRBD1,TRBJ2-7,TRBV5-6,TGTGCCAGCAGCTTGCGCCTGACCGGACAGGGCAGGTACGAGCAGTACTTC,CASSLRLTGQGRYEQYF
-,-,TRBJ1-5,TRBV18,TGTGCCAGCTCACCATCGGGGCGGTTCGGTAATCAGCCCCAGCATTTT,CASSPSGRFGNQPQHF
-,-,TRBJ2-1,TRBV2,TGTGCCAGCAGTGAAAACAGGGTGGTTGACAATGAGCAGTTCTTC,CASSENRVVDNEQFF